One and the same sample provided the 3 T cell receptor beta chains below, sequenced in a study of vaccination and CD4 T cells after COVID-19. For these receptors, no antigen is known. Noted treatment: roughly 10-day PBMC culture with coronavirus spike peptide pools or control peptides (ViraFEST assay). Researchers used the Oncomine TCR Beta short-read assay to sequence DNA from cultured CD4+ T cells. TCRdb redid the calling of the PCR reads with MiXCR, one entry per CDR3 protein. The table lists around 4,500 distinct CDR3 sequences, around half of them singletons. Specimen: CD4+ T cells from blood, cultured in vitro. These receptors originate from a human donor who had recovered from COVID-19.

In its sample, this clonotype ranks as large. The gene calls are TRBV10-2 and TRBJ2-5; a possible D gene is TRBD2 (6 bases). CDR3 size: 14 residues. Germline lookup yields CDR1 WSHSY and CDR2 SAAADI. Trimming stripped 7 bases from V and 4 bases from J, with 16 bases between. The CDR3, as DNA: TGCGCCAGCAACCGGAGGGGTCTGGGAGAGACCCAGTACTTC. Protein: CASNRRGLGETQYF.

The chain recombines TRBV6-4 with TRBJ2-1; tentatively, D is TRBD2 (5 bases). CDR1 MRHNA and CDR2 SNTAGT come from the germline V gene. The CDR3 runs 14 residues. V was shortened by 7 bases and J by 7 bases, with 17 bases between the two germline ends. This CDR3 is CASNPVGVGNEQFF. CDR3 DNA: TGTGCCAGCAACCCCGTGGGAGTTGGGAATGAGCAGTTCTTC.

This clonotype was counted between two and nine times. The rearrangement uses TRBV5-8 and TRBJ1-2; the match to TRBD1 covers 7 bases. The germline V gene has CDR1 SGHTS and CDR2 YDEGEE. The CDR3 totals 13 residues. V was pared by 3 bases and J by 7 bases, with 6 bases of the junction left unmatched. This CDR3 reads CASSYNRGAGYTF. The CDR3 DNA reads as TGTGCCAGCAGCTATAACAGGGGAGCTGGCTACACCTTC.